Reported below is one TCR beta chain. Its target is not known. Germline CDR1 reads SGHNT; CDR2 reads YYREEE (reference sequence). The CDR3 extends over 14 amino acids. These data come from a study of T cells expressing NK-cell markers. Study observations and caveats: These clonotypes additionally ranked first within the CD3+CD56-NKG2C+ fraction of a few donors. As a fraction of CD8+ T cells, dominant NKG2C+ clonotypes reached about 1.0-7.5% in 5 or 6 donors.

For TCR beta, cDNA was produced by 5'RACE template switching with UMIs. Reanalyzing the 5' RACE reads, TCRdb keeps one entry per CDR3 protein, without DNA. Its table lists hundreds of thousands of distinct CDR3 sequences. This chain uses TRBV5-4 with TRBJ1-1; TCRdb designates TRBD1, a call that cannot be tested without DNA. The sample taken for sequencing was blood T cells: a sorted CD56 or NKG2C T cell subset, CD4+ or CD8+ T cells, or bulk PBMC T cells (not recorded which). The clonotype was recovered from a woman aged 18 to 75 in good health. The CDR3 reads CASSPATRDTEAFF.